A single TCR beta chain is shown here with its context. Its specificity is unknown. Both 60 Vbeta primers and 13 Jbeta primers went into the PCR. The table came from immunoSEQ multiplex PCR; TCRdb's copy has only in-frame clones and leaves some out. Of more than 100,000 clones listed, over 60% were seen once; the top ten hold 2.7%. The data derive from a study of cytomegalovirus exposure and HLA in healthy donors. In the study overall: Around 80 million unique TCRs from HLA-typed donors were held in an early data release. Clustering assigned over 70% of the approximately 400 genotyped donors to the Caucasian-associated ancestry cluster.

Study-level results: Most TCR beta V segments were productive about 90% or about 30% of the time in an earlier analysis.

The clonotype comes from a woman aged 40-49 years in good health and CMV-seropositive. The material sequenced was PBMCs.

This chain's CDR3 is CASSTGTTTDTQYF. The CDR3 bases are TGTGCCAGCAGCACCGGGACTACCACAGATACGCAGTATTTT. The gene calls are TRBV9 and TRBJ2-3; 7 bases match TRBD2. There are 14 residues in the CDR3. The V segment lost 4 bases and the J segment 2 bases; nucleotides outside the gene matches: 4. In germline, CDR1 is SGDLS, CDR2 YYNGEE.